This is a list of T cell receptor beta chains from one sample in a study of a mutant IDH1 vaccine in newly diagnosed glioma. These TCRs' antigens remain unknown. Sequencing used immunoSEQ multiplex PCR; TCRdb keeps in-frame clones, though not all of them. The profile shows over 40,000 clones, 81% of them singletons. The specimen was PBMCs, collected from a glioma patient whose treatment included an IDH1 peptide vaccine. The receptors were sampled from a woman aged 40 to 49 with glioma. Some clones in this sample may be carry-over from other donors' samples. Both conserved end residues are part of each CDR3. D genes are given only for firm matches. Clone size is shown for a subset of rows, as once, few, many or a class of expanded clone.

CASSSGGGYGYTF	TGTGCCAGCAGCAGTGGGGGAGGCTATGGCTACACCTTC	NA	13	TRBV5-6	TRBJ1-2	NA
CASSLSENTEAFF	TGTGCCAGCAGCTTATCCGAGAACACTGAAGCTTTCTTT	NA	13	TRBV7-9	TRBJ1-1	NA
CASLGANNQPQHF	TGTGCCAGCCTCGGGGCAAACAATCAGCCCCAGCATTTT	NA	13	TRBV19	TRBJ1-5	few
CASSEAIMQPQHF	TGTGCCAGCAGTGAAGCGATAATGCAGCCCCAGCATTTT	NA	13	TRBV6-1	TRBJ1-5	few
CASSLPDSGRNTIYF	TGCGCCAGCAGCTTGCCGGACAGTGGGAGAAACACCATATATTTT	NA	15	TRBV5-1	TRBJ1-3	NA
CASSRPTGLNYGYTF	TGTGCCAGCTCGCGACCAACCGGGCTCAATTATGGCTACACCTTC	NA	15	TRBV18	TRBJ1-2	NA
CAIRDRGDTEAFF	TGTGCCATCAGGGACAGGGGTGACACTGAAGCTTTCTTT	TRBD1	13	TRBV10-3	TRBJ1-1	NA
CASSPLDRVETQYF	TGTGCCAGCTCACCCCTGGACAGGGTTGAGACCCAGTACTTC	TRBD1	14	TRBV18	TRBJ2-5	NA
CASGPSLLNYEQYF	TGTGCCAGCGGGCCCTCGCTCCTAAACTACGAGCAGTACTTC	NA	14	TRBV9	TRBJ2-7	NA
CASSLGGWGNQPQHF	TGTGCCAGCAGTTTGGGGGGTTGGGGCAATCAGCCCCAGCATTTT	NA	15	TRBV27	TRBJ1-5	few
CASSPGGGEAFF	TGTGCCAGCAGCCCAGGAGGCGGGGAAGCTTTCTTT	NA	12	TRBV7-3	TRBJ1-1	few
CASSFLAGEGEETQYF	TGTGCCAGCAGCTTTTTGGCAGGGGAAGGGGAAGAGACCCAGTACTTC	NA	16	TRBV5-4	TRBJ2-5	NA
CASSQEGRVSEQYF	TGCGCCAGCAGCCAGGAGGGCAGGGTGAGCGAGCAGTACTTC	NA	14	TRBV4-1	TRBJ2-7	NA
CASSSSGGIGELFF	TGTGCCAGCAGCTCTTCGGGGGGCATCGGGGAGCTGTTTTTT	NA	14	TRBV11-2	TRBJ2-2	once
CASSENPPSGRFYEQYF	TGTGCCAGCAGTGAAAATCCCCCTAGCGGGAGGTTCTACGAGCAGTACTTC	TRBD2	17	TRBV25-1	TRBJ2-7	NA
CASSSIAGEGSYNEQFF	TGTGCCAGCAGTTCAATTGCAGGGGAAGGCTCCTACAATGAGCAGTTCTTC	NA	17	TRBV7-9	TRBJ2-1	NA
CASTPRSAYEQYF	TGTGCCAGCACCCCGCGGTCGGCCTACGAGCAGTACTTC	NA	13	TRBV11-2	TRBJ2-7	NA
CASSDPNFNGYTF	TGCGCCAGCAGCGACCCGAACTTTAATGGCTACACCTTC	NA	13	TRBV5-1	TRBJ1-2	few
CASSQDVGYTDTQYF	TGCGCCAGCAGCCAAGATGTTGGCTACACAGATACGCAGTATTTT	NA	15	TRBV4-1	TRBJ2-3	NA
CASSRQLTEAFF	TGTGCCAGCAGTAGGCAGTTAACTGAAGCTTTCTTT	NA	12	TRBV7-2	TRBJ1-1	few
CASSRGASIQETQYF	TGTGCCAGCAGCCGGGGGGCTAGTATTCAAGAGACCCAGTACTTC	NA	15	TRBV6-5	TRBJ2-5	NA
CASRVADTQYF	TGTGCCAGTAGAGTCGCAGATACGCAGTATTTT	NA	11	TRBV19	TRBJ2-3	once
CASRPKGTSDYEQYF	TGTGCCAGCAGGCCGAAGGGGACTAGCGACTACGAGCAGTACTTC	TRBD2	15	TRBV28	TRBJ2-7	NA
CASSPTGRVGVTIYF	TGTGCCAGCAGCCCCACAGGGAGGGTCGGGGTCACCATATATTTT	NA	15	TRBV25-1	TRBJ1-3	once
CASKFGPQGYTF	TGTGCCAGCAAGTTCGGTCCCCAGGGCTACACCTTC	NA	12	TRBV6-5	TRBJ1-2	NA
CASGGQASSGANVLTF	TGTGCCAGCGGGGGACAGGCCAGCTCTGGGGCCAACGTCCTGACTTTC	TRBD1	16	TRBV2	TRBJ2-6	NA
CASSSQGAENTEAFF	TGTGCCAGCAGCTCACAGGGGGCGGAGAACACTGAAGCTTTCTTT	TRBD1	15	TRBV7-2	TRBJ1-1	few
CASSLGGEQFF	TGTGCCAGCAGCCTCGGGGGGGAGCAGTTCTTC	TRBD2	11	TRBV7-9	TRBJ2-1	NA
CASSSRAREGSPLHF	TGTGCCAGCAGCTCTAGGGCCCGGGAAGGGTCGCCCCTCCACTTT	NA	15	TRBV7-8	TRBJ1-6	NA
CASSWSTSGSTGANVLTF	TGTGCCAGCAGCTGGTCGACTAGCGGGAGTACTGGGGCCAACGTCCTGACTTTC	TRBD2	18	TRBV13	TRBJ2-6	NA
CASSQTGLQETQYF	TGTGCCAGCAGCCAGACCGGGCTCCAAGAGACCCAGTACTTC	NA	14	TRBV4-2	TRBJ2-5	few
CASSLTALGRQYF	TGTGCCAGCAGCTTGACAGCTCTCGGCCGGCAGTACTTC	NA	13	TRBV7-3	TRBJ2-7	NA
CASSPRWADQPQHF	TGTGCCAGCAGCCCCCGTTGGGCCGATCAGCCCCAGCATTTT	NA	14	TRBV6-5	TRBJ1-5	NA
CASSNPGAVATDTQYF	TGTGCCAGCAGCAACCCGGGGGCCGTCGCGACAGATACGCAGTATTTT	NA	16	TRBV7-9	TRBJ2-3	NA
CASSLRGYQETQYF	TGTGCCAGCAGCTTAAGGGGGTACCAAGAGACCCAGTACTTC	NA	14	TRBV7-8	TRBJ2-5	NA
CASSVRLNTGELFF	TGTGCCAGCAGTGTGAGACTCAACACCGGGGAGCTGTTTTTT	NA	14	TRBV25-1	TRBJ2-2	NA
CASSGRQAYGNQPQHF	TGTGCCAGCAGTGGTCGACAAGCCTACGGCAATCAGCCCCAGCATTTT	NA	16	TRBV25-1	TRBJ1-5	NA
CASSLGRGPNQPQHF	TGTGCCAGCAGCTTAGGCAGGGGCCCCAATCAGCCCCAGCATTTT	NA	15	TRBV7-6	TRBJ1-5	NA
CASSIDQVHEQYF	TGTGCCAGCAGTATAGATCAGGTCCACGAGCAGTACTTC	NA	13	TRBV6-6	TRBJ2-7	NA
CSAQIGDTQYF	TGCAGTGCTCAGATCGGGGATACGCAGTATTTT	NA	11	TRBV20-1	TRBJ2-3	NA
CASSQEVPGVNTEAFF	TGTGCCAGCAGCCAAGAGGTCCCAGGGGTGAACACTGAAGCTTTCTTT	NA	16	TRBV4-2	TRBJ1-1	NA
CALPGDRRRCGANEQFF	TGTGCCCTTCCAGGGGACAGGAGGAGGTGCGGTGCTAATGAGCAGTTCTTC	TRBD1	17	TRBV10-3	TRBJ2-1	NA
CASSLGQSSPLHF	TGTGCCAGCAGCCTCGGACAGAGTTCACCCCTCCACTTT	NA	13	TRBV7-9	TRBJ1-6	NA
CASGVQGLVYGYTF	TGTGCCAGCGGAGTACAGGGGTTGGTCTATGGCTACACCTTC	TRBD1	14	TRBV11-3	TRBJ1-2	NA
CASRVGRVFGELFF	TGTGCCAGCAGGGTCGGCAGGGTCTTCGGGGAGCTGTTTTTT	NA	14	TRBV6-1	TRBJ2-2	once
CASLRDGETQYF	TGTGCCAGCCTCCGGGACGGAGAGACCCAGTACTTC	NA	12	TRBV28	TRBJ2-5	once
CASLITYEQYF	TGTGCCAGCCTAATAACCTACGAGCAGTACTTC	NA	11	TRBV2	TRBJ2-7	NA